This is a list of T cell receptor beta chains from one sample in a study of OX40 agonist ivuxolimab in advanced cancers. TCRdb's copy holds only in-frame clones and misses some; the assay was immunoSEQ multiplex PCR. Found here are around 78,000 clones, roughly nine tenths of them singletons; the top ten hold under 1%. Sequenced material: CD4+ or CD8+ T cells sorted from blood, taken in a trial of the OX40 agonist ivuxolimab. All receptors derive from an adult with an advanced solid tumor such as melanoma, head and neck, liver or kidney cancer. CDR3s include the opening cysteine and the closing phenylalanine or tryptophan.

cdr3_aa,v_call,j_call
CASSQDPGVGTDTQYF,TRBV4-1,TRBJ2-3
CSAERQGYTGELFF,TRBV29-1,TRBJ2-2
CASSPRGSGDSYEQYF,TRBV19,TRBJ2-7
CASSGVAANTGELFF,TRBV10-1,TRBJ2-2
CASNGQGFYQPQHF,TRBV2,TRBJ1-5
CASEGGVHNEQFF,TRBV5-8,TRBJ2-1
CASSSMGSPSEQYF,TRBV6-6,TRBJ2-7
CASSPDRGPSYEQYF,TRBV7-7,TRBJ2-7
CASSSLTSGGTNEQFF,TRBV7-7,TRBJ2-1
CASSFTGRLSYEQYF,TRBV28,TRBJ2-7
CSVGRPGQGNTEAFF,TRBV29-1,TRBJ1-1
CAWTGYGGADTQYF,TRBV30,TRBJ2-3
CASSIFRAPAYNEQFF,TRBV19,TRBJ2-1
CASSKKTVGQGLGSPLHF,TRBV4-1,TRBJ1-6
CASSQANRGLVYGYTF,TRBV19,TRBJ1-2
CASSSPGTSGGRTYEQYF,TRBV7-9,TRBJ2-7
CASSMSRGRQGRQPQHF,TRBV19,TRBJ1-5
CASSPRGPDTQYF,TRBV7-9,TRBJ2-3
CAGAGSSTDTQYF,TRBV30,TRBJ2-3
CASSVQGATHEQYF,TRBV19,TRBJ2-7
CASSVSPGLAGVQTQYF,TRBV9,TRBJ2-5
CASNGDGNEQFF,TRBV6-6,TRBJ2-1
CASSGLVADTQYF,TRBV25-1,TRBJ2-3